This T cell receptor (beta chain) derives from a study of siplizumab effects on memory and regulatory T cells (dated by TCRdb to about 2019). General notes on the study: The study looked at the effect of siplizumab, an anti-CD2 antibody, on alloreactive T-cell subsets in allogeneic mixed lymphocyte reactions made from human PBMCs. The research as a whole found: Roughly 75-95% of proliferating CD4+ or CD8+ clones could not be assigned a naive or memory phenotype. Unstimulated naive T cells appeared to be more diverse than memory T cells, and naive cells seemed to make a substantial contribution to the alloresponse. Of the alloreactive CD4+ clones that could be mapped, the Treg-derived share averaged roughly 73% with siplizumab compared with about 27% in control reactions. Siplizumab significantly reduced the cumulative frequency of alloreactive sequences traceable to unstimulated CD4+ memory T cells. Sequences below about 10^-5 frequency were poorly captured, so only a minor fraction of alloreactive clones could be mapped to unstimulated subsets. Whether proliferating Tregs from siplizumab cultures actually had suppressive function was not functionally confirmed.

Sorted unstimulated T cells, along with proliferating T cells recovered from mixed lymphocyte reactions, underwent TCRbeta CDR3 sequencing. Fresh whole blood from some eleven HLA-typed healthy donors was used to isolate PBMCs. Library preparation was by the immunoSEQ multiplex PCR assay. Around 9.9 x 10^4 TCR templates per sample were assayed by the deep sequencing platform. Genomic DNA extracted from sorted T cells was the material used for TCRbeta CDR3 sequencing. The authors processed their data as follows. The R programming language was used for the clonal analysis of the TCRbeta CDR3 data. Unstimulated samples were compared with post-reaction CFSE-low samples to define alloreactive CD4+ and CD8+ clones. Regulatory or non-regulatory origin was assigned to alloreactive CD4+ clones by matching of sequences to sorted unstimulated Treg and non-Treg repertoires. TCRdb took this table from immuneACCESS and kept in-frame rearrangements with V and J called. Such tables lack part of the clones; where checked against another copy, unresolved V genes explain under half of the gap, and the rest is unexplained. The DNA gave D and trimming, while V, J and clone size come from that table. This sample lists more than 85,000 clones; roughly 90% were detected once. 1.3% of the sample rests with the top ten.

Of note for this clone: Its binding antigen is unknown. Base quality data are lacking; no much larger clone is found one base away.

The receptor was isolated from a human donor in good health. The source material was CD4+ T cells sorted from blood.

At the DNA level, the sequence is TGTGCCAGCAGTTACTTGAGAGGGGAGTCAGATACGCAGTATTTT. This gives the protein CASSYLRGESDTQYF. The sequence is built from TRBV6-6 and TRBJ2-3; the D segment might be TRBD1 or TRBD2, since each matches 5 bases. V is clipped by 1 base and J by 4 bases, and the sequence between their germline boundaries is 12 bases long. Counted from cysteine to phenylalanine, this CDR3 has 15 amino acids. Solely the CDR3 DNA is kept, with 45 bases framed from the first base. Based on the germline V gene (reference sequence), the CDR1 and CDR2 sequences are MNHNY and SVGAGI.